The text below deals with one T cell receptor (beta chain). The entry originates in a study of blood T cell repertoires in COVID-19. Study summary: There were acute and convalescent COVID-19 samples, and they came from the United States, Italy and Spain. Sources were T cells, B-cell-depleted T cells, or PBMCs; the material itself was cDNA or gDNA.

This CDR3 is built from 15 residues. Germline loops: CDR1 ENHRY, CDR2 SYGVKD. V was pared by 6 bases and J by 3 bases, with 5 bases of the junction left unmatched. Original analysis: Scientists estimated how many nucleated cells there were by amplifying reference gene primers. This table comes from immunoSEQ multiplex PCR, and its TCRdb copy is limited to in-frame clones, with some not included. V and J calls and clone size are given by that table; D and trimming were obtained from the DNA. Among under 250,000 clones, approximately 84% were seen once, and the ten largest hold roughly 11%. The rearrangement joins TRBV10-3 to TRBJ2-5; 12 bases line up with TRBD2. The sequenced material came from peripheral blood. This clonotype was obtained from a man aged 45-65 years with COVID-19, enrolled during active disease. In nucleotides, the CDR3 is TGTGCCATCAGGAACGGACTAGCGGGGAAAGAGACCCAGTACTTC. This sequence encodes CAIRNGLAGKETQYF.